Shown below are 27 T cell receptor beta chains from a single sample sequenced in a study of CD8 T cells in Susac syndrome. Reverse transcription of 0.5 to 1 ug RNA was performed with random hexamers. MiXCR, applied by TCRdb to the immunoSEQ multiplex PCR reads, yields one record per CDR3 protein. The sample has more than 65,000 distinct CDR3 sequences, 85% to 95% seen once. Sequences were obtained from CD8+ T cells from PBMCs. The origin of the receptors is a human donor with multiple sclerosis.

The chain employs TRBV20-1 and TRBJ2-7, with D perhaps matching TRBD1 or TRBD2 (5 bases each). This CDR3 spans 18 amino acids. The V end lost 0 bases, the J end lost 2 bases, and 23 bases lay between the germline ends. Germline assignment: CDR1 DFQATT and CDR2 SNEGSKA (reference sequence). Here the CDR3 DNA reads TGCAGTGCTAGAGATGCTCAAGGGGTGAGGGCGTTTACCTACGAGCAGTACTTC. It encodes CSARDAQGVRAFTYEQYF.

J is TRBJ2-7 and V is TRBV29-1; TRBD1 might be the D (8 bases). The V end lost 7 bases, the J end lost 2 bases, and 21 bases lay between the germline ends. The CDR3 covers 15 residues. Germline V gives CDR1 SQVTM, CDR2 ANQGSEA. The CDR3 here is CSATGGEAFTYEQYF. CDR3 in DNA: TGCAGCGCCACAGGGGGGGAGGCGTTTACCTACGAGCAGTACTTC.

This clonotype has a single count. This sequence joins TRBV7-6 and TRBJ2-1; TRBD2 might be the D (5 bases). V lost 0 bases and J 2 bases, leaving 11 bases between the germline ends. The CDR3 sequence is 16 residues long. Germline CDR1 and CDR2: SGHVS and FNYEAQ. The CDR3 coding sequence is TGTGCCAGCAGCTTAGCGCGGAGCGGACCCTACAATGAGCAGTTCTTC. Amino acids: CASSLARSGPYNEQFF.

The chain combines TRBV27 with TRBJ2-7, with TRBD2 identical over 13 bases. CDR1 is MNHEY and CDR2 is SMNVEV in the germline V gene (reference sequence). The V gene end was trimmed by 4 bases and the J gene end by 4 bases; junction bases not matched to a gene: 7. The CDR3 spans 16 residues. The CDR3 DNA reads as TGTGCCAGCAGTTGGGGGACTAGCGGGATGGCGTACGAGCAGTACTTC. This codes for CASSWGTSGMAYEQYF.

J is TRBJ1-1 and V is TRBV5-1, with D possibly matching TRBD1 (6 bases). Germline loops: CDR1 SGHRS, CDR2 YFSETQ. The CDR3 is made up of 15 amino acids. Trimming took off 5 bases at V and 0 bases at J, with 14 bases between the two ends. In DNA, the CDR3 is TGCGCCAGCAGGGACAGTTTCTCGCTGAACACTGAAGCTTTCTTT. This sequence encodes CASRDSFSLNTEAFF.

The rearrangement uses TRBV27 and TRBJ2-7, with a tentative D call TRBD2 (6 bases). The CDR3 covers 15 residues. Per the germline V gene, CDR1 is MNHEY and CDR2 is SMNVEV (reference sequence). The V end lost 6 bases, the J end lost 5 bases, and 20 bases lay between the germline ends. CDR3 bases: TGTGCCAGCAGCCTCCTGGCTAGCCCGGGGGACGAGCAGTACTTC. Translating gives CASSLLASPGDEQYF.

V gene TRBV27 combines with J gene TRBJ1-5; possible D gene TRBD1, 5 bases. V lost 3 bases, J lost 4 bases, and 10 bases lay in between. In germline, CDR1 is MNHEY, CDR2 SMNVEV (reference sequence). CDR3 length: 14 amino acids. The CDR3 nucleotides are TGTGCCAGCAGTTTTGTTCGGGGGAATCAGCCCCAGCATTTT. It yields the protein CASSFVRGNQPQHF.

This clonotype was picked up a small number of times. The rearrangement uses TRBV30 and TRBJ2-7; D not certain. Germline V CDR1 and CDR2: GTSNPN, SVGIG (reference sequence). The CDR3 spans 11 residues. The V and J ends lost 4 bases and 3 bases respectively, with 7 bases between them. CDR3 residues: CAWNSGYEQYF. The CDR3 DNA is TGTGCCTGGAATTCAGGCTACGAGCAGTACTTC.

The gene calls are TRBV28 and TRBJ2-3; D is uncertain. Germline CDR1 MDHEN, CDR2 SYDVKM. The CDR3 runs to 15 residues. V was trimmed by 5 bases and J by 0 bases, leaving 12 bases between them. The CDR3 nucleotides are TGTGCCAGCAGTCCCCCCCTGGTCAGCACAGATACGCAGTATTTT. The encoded protein is CASSPPLVSTDTQYF.

The J gene is TRBJ2-7, the V gene TRBV20-1; possible D gene TRBD2, 6 bases. Trimming took off 2 bases at V and 3 bases at J, with 14 bases between the two ends. Germline values: CDR1 DFQATT, CDR2 SNEGSKA (reference sequence). CDR3 length: 14 amino acids. The CDR3 reads CSARKADYYYEQYF. CDR3 in DNA: TGCAGTGCTAGAAAAGCGGACTACTACTACGAGCAGTACTTC.

This chain connects TRBV29-1 to TRBJ1-5; 9 nucleotides match TRBD1. This CDR3 spans 14 amino acids. CDR1 is SQVTM and CDR2 is ANQGSEA in the germline V gene. With 4 bases clipped from V and 1 base from J, the junction kept 2 bases outside the gene matches. The CDR3 loop reads CSVGQGGSNQPQHF. The CDR3 region has the DNA TGCAGCGTTGGACAGGGGGGCAGCAATCAGCCCCAGCATTTT.

J is TRBJ1-1 and V is TRBV30, with D uncertain. The CDR3 length is 13 residues. V was trimmed by 6 bases and J by 2 bases, leaving 13 bases between them. Per germline, CDR1 GTSNPN and CDR2 SVGIG (reference sequence). The CDR3 spells CACPPGPNTEAFF. For the CDR3, the DNA is TGTGCCTGCCCCCCCGGTCCTAACACTGAAGCTTTCTTT.

The chain carries TRBV4-3 and TRBJ2-3; D call uncertain. V was pared by 0 bases and J by 1 base, with 23 bases between. This CDR3 contains 20 residues. Germline CDR1 LGHNA, CDR2 YSLEER. The CDR3 sequence: CASSQESERSLILRTDTQYF. The CDR3 nucleotides read TGCGCCAGCAGCCAAGAGTCGGAACGGAGCTTGATCCTTCGCACAGATACGCAGTATTTT.

The CDR3 nucleotides read TGTGCCTGGAGCCGGGACACCACCTACGAGCAGTACTTC. As protein: CAWSRDTTYEQYF. The J gene is TRBJ2-7, the V gene TRBV30, with D possibly TRBD1 on 6 matching bases. Looked up from germline, CDR1 is GTSNPN and CDR2 is SVGIG (reference sequence). The CDR3 loop spans 13 amino acids. Trimming left V 3 bases short and J 2 bases short, with 11 bases between.

V is TRBV20-1 and J is TRBJ2-5; D may be TRBD1 or TRBD2 (5 bases each). V was clipped by 3 bases and J by 2 bases, with 13 bases between them. The CDR3 consists of 14 residues. Germline V lookup: CDR1 DFQATT, CDR2 SNEGSKA (reference sequence). This CDR3 reads CSARGRGQQETQYF. The CDR3 nucleotides are TGCAGTGCTAGGGGCCGGGGCCAACAAGAGACCCAGTACTTC.

This clonotype was seen just once. V usage is TRBV20-1 and J usage is TRBJ1-2; D is ambiguous. The CDR3 runs to 14 residues. Germline loops: CDR1 DFQATT, CDR2 SNEGSKA (reference sequence). V was cut by 1 base and J by 8 bases, with 17 bases left in between. Here the CDR3 reads CSARGGSEAMGYTF. CDR3 nucleotide sequence: TGCAGTGCTAGAGGCGGATCCGAGGCTATGGGCTACACCTTC.

This clonotype turned up a few times. One junction end does not reproduce the germline sequence, and a read error may be involved. V is TRBV7-7 and J is TRBJ2-5; 10 bases match TRBD2. Germline V gene sequence: CDR1 SSHAT, CDR2 FNYEAQ (reference sequence). This CDR3 contains 14 residues. CDR3: CASSPGLAEETQYF. The CDR3 DNA reads TGTGCTAGCAGCCCCGGACTAGCGGAAGAGACCCAGTACTTC.

This clonotype was picked up one time. The V gene is TRBV4-3, the J gene TRBJ2-5; D not resolved. The V end was cut by 4 bases, the J end by 2 bases, with 14 bases between. This CDR3 contains 15 residues. Germline CDR1 reads LGHNA; CDR2 reads YSLEER. Here the CDR3 reads CASSLDLGIQETQYF. The DNA for the CDR3 is TGCGCCAGCAGCCTTGATTTGGGGATTCAAGAGACCCAGTACTTC.

This clonotype was observed a single time. J is TRBJ2-7 and V is TRBV23-1; 8 nucleotides match TRBD1. TRBV23-1 is an ORF, with its function uncertain. V was clipped by 6 bases and J by 7 bases; unmatched bases: 5. The CDR3 spans 12 residues. The CDR3 loop is CASRDRGLEQYF. The CDR3 region has the DNA TGCGCCAGCAGAGACAGGGGCCTAGAGCAGTACTTC.

V and J are TRBV3-1 and TRBJ2-1, with D uncertain. The CDR3 covers 13 residues. V was pared by 1 base and J by 6 bases, with 7 bases between. The germline CDR1 and CDR2 sequences are LGHDT and YNNKEL (reference sequence). The CDR3 nucleotides are TGTGCCAGCAGCCAAGGAGCCTCCAATGAGCAGTTCTTC. This gives the protein CASSQGASNEQFF.

V and J are TRBV20-1 and TRBJ2-7; possibly TRBD2 for D (5 bases). Trimming stripped 0 bases from V and 3 bases from J, with 9 bases between. Germline CDR1 and CDR2: DFQATT and SNEGSKA (reference sequence). The length of the CDR3 is 13 residues. CDR3 DNA: TGCAGTGCTAGAGACCCGGACTTCTACGAGCAGTACTTC. Residues: CSARDPDFYEQYF.

V and J are TRBV25-1 and TRBJ1-1, with a tentative D call TRBD1 (6 bases). The CDR3 has 13 amino acids. The germline V and J ends were trimmed by 6 bases and 6 bases, with 14 bases remaining between them. CDR1 and CDR2 (germline): MGHDK, SYGVNS. CDR3 protein: CASRTGGGPEAFF. The CDR3 DNA is TGTGCCAGCAGGACAGGTGGGGGCCCTGAAGCTTTCTTT.

Only one count was recorded for this clonotype. This chain links TRBV7-9 with TRBJ2-5; 11 bases are a match to TRBD2. Germline V CDR1 and CDR2: SEHNR, FQNEAQ (reference sequence). The CDR3 sequence is 16 residues long. Unmatched junction bases numbered 6, after V lost 5 bases and J lost 1 base. CDR3 nucleotides: TGTGCCAGCAGCCTACGACTAGCGGGACCCCAAGAGACCCAGTACTTC. Translation: CASSLRLAGPQETQYF.

V gene TRBV27 combines with J gene TRBJ2-7; TRBD1 might be the D (6 bases). V dropped 1 base and J dropped 6 bases, with 10 bases sitting between them. This CDR3 has 13 amino acids. Germline lookup yields CDR1 MNHEY and CDR2 SMNVEV (reference sequence). DNA of the CDR3: TGTGCCAGCAGTTTATGGCAGGGGACCGAGCAGTACTTC. Its protein is CASSLWQGTEQYF.

The rearrangement uses TRBV12-3 or TRBV12-4 and TRBJ2-7, with 7 bases fitting TRBD1. V lost 5 bases to trimming and J lost 4 bases; unmatched junction nucleotides: 8. CDR3 size: 14 residues. CDR3 coding DNA: TGTGCCAGCAGTGCCGGGACAGCGGAATACGAGCAGTACTTC. Residues: CASSAGTAEYEQYF.

This chain joins TRBV28 and TRBJ2-5, with 7 bases lining up with TRBD1. The trim removed 5 bases at V and 4 bases at J, leaving 10 bases unmatched. The CDR3 length is 15 residues. The germline gives CDR1 MDHEN, CDR2 SYDVKM. CDR3 sequence (DNA): TGTGCCAGCAGTATCGGGACAGCTGGACGAGAGACCCAGTACTTC. It encodes CASSIGTAGRETQYF.

The V gene is TRBV7-3, the J gene TRBJ2-6, with 8 bases aligning to TRBD2. The germline gives CDR1 SGHTA, CDR2 FQGTGA. The CDR3 length is 15 residues. J was trimmed by 5 bases and V by 7 bases; bases with no gene match: 7. In DNA form, the CDR3 reads TGTGCCAGCAACTTTGCGGGGGGACGGGCCAACGTCCTGACTTTC. Its protein is CASNFAGGRANVLTF.